This T cell receptor (beta chain) stems from a study of shared clonotypes between healthy human individuals (dated by TCRdb to between 2020 and 2021). For the wider study: The cohort included a few men and a couple of women between 18 and 49 years of age. For each donor, CD4 naive and CD4 memory were each given three plates, CD8 naive was given two plates, and CD8 memory was given one plate. Leukapheresis yielded between about 0.9 and 10 billion PBMCs per donor. Libraries were prepared and TCR repertoires were sequenced by different laboratories using diverse techniques, in order to increase sequencing depth and limit assay-specific biases. Blood TCR repertoires of about five healthy adults were deeply sequenced to estimate repertoire size and the extent of clonotype sharing between individuals.

The cysteine opens and the phenylalanine closes a CDR3 of 14 amino acids. Only the CDR3 part of the read is kept: 42 bases, read in frame from the first base. V is shortened by 5 bases, J by 4 bases, and the region joining them spans 14 bases. The germline V gene (reference sequence) supplies CDR1 SEHNR and CDR2 FQNEAQ. Using the deep immunoSEQ assay, multiplex PCR amplified TCR CDR3 regions from genomic DNA. Extracted genomic DNA from each cell subset was distributed evenly across all wells of several immunoSEQ 96-well plates, and each plate was treated as a replicate. Each replicate PCR for sorted subsets received 200 ng genomic DNA, equal to 28,000 or so T cell genomes. Purified libraries were quantified with a Qubit 3.0 fluorometer, sized on a Bioanalyzer 2100, and re-quantified with the KAPA Library Quantification kit. Every immunoSEQ 96-well plate was sequenced on a separate single-read 150-cycle Illumina NextSeq 550 flow cell. The original pipeline was this. Because only junctional sequences without quality scores were contained in the immunoSEQ output, filtering matching that applied to full-length reads could not be performed. Sequences were annotated with PyIR, a Python wrapper for IgBLAST v1.9, and V/J genes and CDR3 were assigned using IMGT germline references. Reads with weak V/J assignments (E-value above 1e-6), missing CDR3, stop codons, out-of-frame junctions, or ambiguous translated residues were removed. V3J clonotypes were defined as sequences sharing the same inferred V gene, J gene, and CDR3 amino acid sequence. Percentage overlap between repertoires was computed as shared unique clonotypes divided by the size of the smaller repertoire. Three approaches were used to assess repertoire richness: RTK rarefaction, the Chao1 estimator, and Recon v2.1 estimates of unobserved clonotypes. Generation probabilities were computed with OLGA for all TCRbeta clonotypes obtained by the gDNA method from a handful of donors. The source is immuneACCESS, and TCRdb retained only in-frame sequences with V and J called. Part of the clones is not carried over; for the studies checked, unresolved V genes explain less than half of this, and the remainder is unexplained. D and trimming were read from the DNA, whereas the V and J calls and clone size are those reported in that table. The sample table lists about 1.5 million clones, around 98% of them with a count of one. Roughly 0.45% of the sample lies in the top ten.

This clone appeared once. Its binding antigen is unknown. No much larger clonotype is one base removed from it; base qualities were not supplied. The investigation overall reported the following: Sampling was restricted to blood, and TCR repertoires in tissues likely differ from the TCR repertoires found in blood. Compared with non-shared clonotypes, clonotypes shared by all four sorted-subset donors had higher generation probabilities. Pairwise subsampling led to the expectation that sequencing depth would affect the degree of clonotype sharing among donors. Estimated clonotype richness was generally larger for naive than for memory subsets. Sharing across several donors was observed for roughly 5.4% of naive CD4, around 3.5% of naive CD8, 2.3% of memory CD4, and around 0.44% of memory CD8 clonotypes. Rarefaction of sorted-subset datasets indicated incomplete sequencing despite the large sequencing depth. Because the study included only a small number of donors, the genetic and exposure-history diversity represented was limited.

Donors were healthy HIV-negative adults with no recently reported acute infections or vaccinations. Only Caucasian adults living in Nashville, Tennessee, USA were represented among the donors. Magnetic negative selection was used to enrich CD4+ T cells, after which naive cells were positively selected on CD45RA and the negative fraction became the memory subset. Blood was collected by leukapheresis, and PBMCs were isolated by Ficoll-Histopaque density gradient centrifugation and then cryopreserved in liquid nitrogen vapor phase. Analytical flow cytometry was used to check the purity and quantity of every magnetically sorted T cell population. From each sorted fraction, genomic DNA was isolated and quantified by UV absorbance on a Nanodrop 2000c.

This receptor chain uses TRBV7-9 and TRBJ1-2; a confident D gene designation cannot be given. The TCR originated in a man aged 25 to 40 in good health. The sequencing sample was made of naive CD4+ T cells sorted from blood. The label giving this sample's cell subset or site can be read as: CD45RA+ positively selected. The DNA sequence is given as TGTGCCAGCAGCCACATTGGAGAGAGCTATGGCTACACCTTC. Its protein is CASSHIGESYGYTF.